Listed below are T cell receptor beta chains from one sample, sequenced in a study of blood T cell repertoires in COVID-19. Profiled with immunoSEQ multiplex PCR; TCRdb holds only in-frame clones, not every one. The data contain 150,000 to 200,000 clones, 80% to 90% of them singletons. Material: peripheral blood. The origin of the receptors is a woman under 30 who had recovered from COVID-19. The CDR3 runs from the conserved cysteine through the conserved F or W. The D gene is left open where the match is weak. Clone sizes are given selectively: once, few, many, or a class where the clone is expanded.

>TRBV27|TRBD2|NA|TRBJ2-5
TGTGCCAGCAGGATAAGGCGGGGGGGTCAAGAGACCCAGTACTTC
CASRIRRGGQETQYF
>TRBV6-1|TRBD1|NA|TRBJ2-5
TGTGCCAGCAGTGACGAATACAGGGGAGAGACCCAGTACTTC
CASSDEYRGETQYF
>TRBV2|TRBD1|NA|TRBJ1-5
TGTGCCAGCAGGGGGACAGACAATAGCAATCAGCCCCAGCATTTT
CASRGTDNSNQPQHF
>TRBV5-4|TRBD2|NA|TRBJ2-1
TGTGCCAGCAGTCACCTGACTAGCGTAAATTACAATGAGCAGTTCTTC
CASSHLTSVNYNEQFF
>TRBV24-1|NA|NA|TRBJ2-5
TGTGCTACCCCCAGGGGCCAAGAGACCCAGTACTTC
CATPRGQETQYF
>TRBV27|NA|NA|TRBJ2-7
TGTGCCAGCTCCCTTGCGCACGGCTACGAGCAGTACTTC
CASSLAHGYEQYF
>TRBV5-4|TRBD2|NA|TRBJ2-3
TGTGCCAGCACCACGGGGAGGGGAGGGATCACAGATACGCAGTATTTT
CASTTGRGGITDTQYF
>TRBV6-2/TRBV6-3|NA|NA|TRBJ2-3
TGTGCCAGCAGTTACTCTGCTAGTCACGACACAGATACGCAGTATTTT
CASSYSASHDTDTQYF
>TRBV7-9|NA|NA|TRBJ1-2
TGTGCCAGCAGCTTAGGAGGGCTGGGCTACACCTTC
CASSLGGLGYTF
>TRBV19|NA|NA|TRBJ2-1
TGTGCCAGTAGTATACTGGACAGTCTCTCCAATGAGCAGTTCTTC
CASSILDSLSNEQFF
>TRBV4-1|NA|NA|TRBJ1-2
TGCGCCAGCAGCCAAGATCGTGGCAGGGGCTATGGCTACACCTTC
CASSQDRGRGYGYTF
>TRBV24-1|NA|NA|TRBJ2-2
TGTGCCACCAGTGACACCCAATACCGGACCGGGGAGCTGTTTTTT
CATSDTQYRTGELFF
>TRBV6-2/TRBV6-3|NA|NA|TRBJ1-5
TGTGCCAGCAGTTACTCGGGGAGGAATCAGCCCCAGCATTTT
CASSYSGRNQPQHF
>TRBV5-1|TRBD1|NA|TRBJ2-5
TGCGCCAGCAGCATAACAGGGGGCACAGAGACCCAGTACTTC
CASSITGGTETQYF
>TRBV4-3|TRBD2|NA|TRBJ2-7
TGCGCCAGCAGCCAAGATTTGGTCCCTGGGACTATTACATACGAGCAGTACTTC
CASSQDLVPGTITYEQYF
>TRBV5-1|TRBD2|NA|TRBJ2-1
TGCGCCAGCAGCTTGGCTATTAGCGGGGGATCCTACAATGAGCAGTTCTTC
CASSLAISGGSYNEQFF
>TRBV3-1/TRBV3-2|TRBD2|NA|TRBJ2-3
TGTGCCAGCAGCCCGCTAGCGGGAGGGTTCACAGATACGCAGTATTTT
CASSPLAGGFTDTQYF
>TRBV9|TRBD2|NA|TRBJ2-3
TGTGCCAGCAGCCAACGAAGCGGGGGGGTTTTGGTAGATACGCAGTATTTT
CASSQRSGGVLVDTQYF
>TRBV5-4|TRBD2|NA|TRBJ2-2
TGTGCCAGCAGCTTGGAAGGCGGGAGGGCCTCGGGCGGGGAGCTGTTTTTT
CASSLEGGRASGGELFF
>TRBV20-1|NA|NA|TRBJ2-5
TGCAGTGCTCTCCGTGAGGAGACCCAGTACTTC
CSALREETQYF
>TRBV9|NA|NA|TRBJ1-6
TGTGCCAGCAGCGTAGGAGGTCTCGATTCACCCCTCCACTTT
CASSVGGLDSPLHF
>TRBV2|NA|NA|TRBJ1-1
TGTGCCAGTACCCTTACCAACATGAACACTGAAGCTTTCTTT
CASTLTNMNTEAFF
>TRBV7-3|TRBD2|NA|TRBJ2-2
TGTGCCAGCAGCTTAACCCCTAGCGGGAGAAAAACCGGGGAGCTGTTTTTT
CASSLTPSGRKTGELFF
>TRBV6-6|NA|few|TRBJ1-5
TGTGCCAGCAGCGGTAATCAGCCCCAGCATTTT
CASSGNQPQHF
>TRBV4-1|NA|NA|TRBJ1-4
TGCGCCAGCAGCCAAGCCCAAGGAGGGGCCTTTAATGAAAAACTGTTTTTT
CASSQAQGGAFNEKLFF
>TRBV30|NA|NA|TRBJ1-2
TGTGCCTGGAGTGGGGGGGGGCCTTATGGCTACACCTTC
CAWSGGGPYGYTF
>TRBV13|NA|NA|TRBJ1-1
TGTGCCAGCAGCGGACGGGAGGGGATATACACTGAAGCTTTCTTT
CASSGREGIYTEAFF
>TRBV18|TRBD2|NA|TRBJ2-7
TGTGCCAGCTCACCGGCAGCGGGGGCGAGCTACGAGCAGTACTTC
CASSPAAGASYEQYF
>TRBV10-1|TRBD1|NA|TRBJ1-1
TGCGCCAGCAGTGACCCGGGACAGATGGTTTTGGGAACTGAAGCTTTCTTT
CASSDPGQMVLGTEAFF
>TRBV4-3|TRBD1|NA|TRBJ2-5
TGCGCCAGCAGCCGGGCCCCGGGACAGGACCAAGAGACCCAGTACTTC
CASSRAPGQDQETQYF
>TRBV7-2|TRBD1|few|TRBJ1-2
TGTGCCAGCAGCGGCCGCGGGACAGCCAACTATGGCTACACCTTC
CASSGRGTANYGYTF
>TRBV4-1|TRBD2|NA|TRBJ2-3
TGCGCCAGCAGCCAAGATCGTAGACTAGCGGGAACGCGAGATACGCAGTATTTT
CASSQDRRLAGTRDTQYF
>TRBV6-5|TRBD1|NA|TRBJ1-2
TGTGCCAGCAGTCCCCCGAGGACAGGGGGCTTTGGCTACACCTTC
CASSPPRTGGFGYTF
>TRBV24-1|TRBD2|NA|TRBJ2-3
TGTGCCACCAGGGAGCGGGGGAGCACAGATACGCAGTATTTT
CATRERGSTDTQYF
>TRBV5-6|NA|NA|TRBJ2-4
TGTGCCAGCAGCTTTCTTCTAGCCAAAAACATTCAGTACTTC
CASSFLLAKNIQYF
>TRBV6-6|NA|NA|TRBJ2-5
TGTGCCAGCAGTCTACGCCGAGAAGAGACCCAGTACTTC
CASSLRREETQYF
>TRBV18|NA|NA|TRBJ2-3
TGTGCCAGCTCACCGGTTGGCGGGGCTACAGATACGCAGTATTTT
CASSPVGGATDTQYF
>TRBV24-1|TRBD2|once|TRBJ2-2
TGTGCCACCAGTGGCCTTACTAGCGGGACAATAAACACCGGGGAGCTGTTTTTT
CATSGLTSGTINTGELFF
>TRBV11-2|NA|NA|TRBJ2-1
TGTGCCAGCAGCTTGACTTGGACAGCCTCTCGGGATGAGCAGTTCTTC
CASSLTWTASRDEQFF
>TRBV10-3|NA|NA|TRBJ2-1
TGTGCCATCAGTGGTTCCCCGGAGTCGGCCGACGTGGGTTCCTACAATGAGCAGTTCTTC
CAISGSPESADVGSYNEQFF
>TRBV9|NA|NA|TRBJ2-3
TGTGCCAGCAGCGTAGGGAACGGCTTAGCACCCACAGATACGCAGTATTTT
CASSVGNGLAPTDTQYF
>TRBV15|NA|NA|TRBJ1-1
TGTGCCACCAGCAGAGATCTTCTCAGGAACACTGAAGCTTTCTTT
CATSRDLLRNTEAFF
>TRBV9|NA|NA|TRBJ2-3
TGTGCCAGCAGCGTAGGGGGGCCTTTAGCCCACACAGATACGCAGTATTTT
CASSVGGPLAHTDTQYF
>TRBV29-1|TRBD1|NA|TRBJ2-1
TGCAGCGTAAGGCGGGGGACAGGGTTTCAGTTCTTC
CSVRRGTGFQFF
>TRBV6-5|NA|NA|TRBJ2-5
TGTGCCAGCCAGGACAGCCAAGAGACCCAGTACTTC
CASQDSQETQYF
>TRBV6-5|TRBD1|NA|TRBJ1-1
TGTGCCAGCAGTTATCCAGGGGGAAGCACTGAAGCTTTCTTT
CASSYPGGSTEAFF
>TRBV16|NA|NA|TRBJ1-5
TGTGCCAGCAGCCACTACAATCAGCCCCAGCATTTT
CASSHYNQPQHF
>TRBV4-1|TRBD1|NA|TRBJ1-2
TGCGCCAGCAGCCAAGTTCTCCTCAGGGGGCTTCGATGGGGCTACACCTTC
CASSQVLLRGLRWGYTF
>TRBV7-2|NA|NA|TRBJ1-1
TGTGCCAGCAGCGTACAACAGGGCGGTCTCACTGAAGCTTTCTTT
CASSVQQGGLTEAFF
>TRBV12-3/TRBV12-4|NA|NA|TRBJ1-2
TGTGCCAGCACCGAACATTGGACTGTCGGCTACACCTTC
CASTEHWTVGYTF
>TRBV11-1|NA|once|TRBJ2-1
TGTGCCAGCAGCTTAGTGGACGGGGAATTATACAATGAGCAGTTCTTC
CASSLVDGELYNEQFF
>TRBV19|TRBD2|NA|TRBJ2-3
TGTGCCAGTAGCGGGGGGTATAGCACAGATACGCAGTATTTT
CASSGGYSTDTQYF
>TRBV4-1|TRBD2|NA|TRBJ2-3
TGCGCCAGCAGCCAAGACTCCTCACTAGCGGGGGCCAACACAGATACGCAGTATTTT
CASSQDSSLAGANTDTQYF